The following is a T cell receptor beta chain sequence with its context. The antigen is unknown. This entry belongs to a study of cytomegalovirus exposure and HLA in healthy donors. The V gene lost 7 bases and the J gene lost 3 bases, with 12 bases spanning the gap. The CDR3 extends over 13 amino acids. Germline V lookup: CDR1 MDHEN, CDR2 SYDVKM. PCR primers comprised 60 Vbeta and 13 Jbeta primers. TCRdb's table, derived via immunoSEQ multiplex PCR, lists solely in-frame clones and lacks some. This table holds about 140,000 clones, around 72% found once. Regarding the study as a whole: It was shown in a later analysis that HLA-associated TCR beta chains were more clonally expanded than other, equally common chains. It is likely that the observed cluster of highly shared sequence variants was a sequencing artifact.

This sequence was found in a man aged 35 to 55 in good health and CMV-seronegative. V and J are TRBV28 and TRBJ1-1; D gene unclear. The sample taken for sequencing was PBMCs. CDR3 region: CASTLAGYTEAFF. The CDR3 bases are TGTGCCAGCACCCTTGCAGGTTACACTGAAGCTTTCTTT. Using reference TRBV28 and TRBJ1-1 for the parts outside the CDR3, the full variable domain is DVKVTQSSRYLVKRTGEKVFLECVQDMDHENMFWYRQDPGLGLRLIYFSYDVKMKEKGDIPEGYSVSREKKERFSLILESASTNQTSMYLCASTLAGYTEAFFGQGTRLTVV.